This T cell receptor beta chain was recovered during a study of T-cell memory formation after mild COVID-19. Study-level information: TCR clusters were largely donor specific. Overall study findings and caveats: Mostly located in CM and EM were contracting CD4+ clones, with contracting CD8+ clones located in EMRA.

This clonotype was seen a few times. The antigen is unknown. CDR3 size: 15 residues. Germline V gene lookup returns CDR1 LGHNA and CDR2 YSLEER. V trimming: 5 bases; J trimming: 9 bases; junction bases outside the gene matches: 9. MiXCR, run by TCRdb on the 5' RACE reads, gives a single entry per CDR3 protein. This table holds under 300,000 distinct CDR3 sequences, approximately 8% found once. The clonotype originates from a young man who had mild COVID-19 (a few samples of this study predate the infection). Cell type and time point are not known. This chain connects TRBV4-3 to TRBJ2-1, with 11 bases lining up with TRBD2. What was sequenced was PBMCs or a T cell subset sorted from them (not recorded which). In DNA, the CDR3 is TGCGCCAGCAGCGCGGGACTAGCGGTCTGGAGTGAGCAGTTCTTC. Encoded protein: CASSAGLAVWSEQFF.